This is a list of T cell receptor beta chains from one sample in a study of PD-1 blockade in classical Hodgkin lymphoma. Sequencing was performed with immunoSEQ multiplex PCR; in TCRdb, only in-frame clones are kept and a portion is missing. There are tens of thousands of clones in the sample; roughly 90% occur only once, and 20% to 25% lies in the top ten. Sample: peripheral blood mononuclear cells (PBMCs), taken at baseline. Receptors originate from a human donor with classical Hodgkin lymphoma. Each CDR3 is given with its conserved first and last residue. D genes are given only for firm matches. Size is omitted from some rows. Given values are once, few, many or a class for expanded clones.

j_gene	d_gene	abundance	v_gene	CDR3aa	CDR3nt
TRBJ1-5	NA	NA	TRBV7-8	CASSFRGGSNQPQHF	TGTGCCAGCAGCTTCCGGGGGGGGAGCAATCAGCCCCAGCATTTT
TRBJ2-7	NA	NA	TRBV28	CASSLTARTYEQYF	TGTGCCAGCAGTTTGACGGCCAGAACCTACGAGCAGTACTTC
TRBJ2-7	TRBD1	once	TRBV28	CASSLWTGFAQQYF	TGTGCCAGCAGTTTATGGACAGGGTTTGCCCAGCAGTACTTC
TRBJ2-3	NA	NA	TRBV5-1	CASSLGEVTDTQYF	TGCGCCAGCAGCTTGGGGGAAGTCACAGATACGCAGTATTTT
TRBJ2-7	NA	NA	TRBV28	CATGELMGVYEQYF	TGTGCCACCGGAGAGCTAATGGGAGTTTACGAGCAGTACTTC
TRBJ1-3	NA	NA	TRBV11-2	CASSLDTGLGGNTIYF	TGTGCCAGCAGCTTAGATACGGGCCTGGGAGGAAACACCATATATTTT
TRBJ1-5	NA	NA	TRBV19	CASSPVTGSSNQPQHF	TGTGCCAGTAGCCCTGTTACGGGGTCTAGCAATCAGCCCCAGCATTTT
TRBJ2-5	TRBD1	NA	TRBV6-1	CATQDRNQETQYF	TGTGCCACTCAGGACAGGAACCAAGAGACCCAGTACTTC
TRBJ1-2	TRBD1	NA	TRBV27	CASSPSTGVLDGYTF	TGTGCCAGCAGTCCCTCGACAGGGGTTCTTGATGGCTACACCTTC
TRBJ2-7	NA	NA	TRBV12-5	CASGLVFGGRHEQYF	TGTGCTAGTGGTTTGGTATTTGGGGGGAGACACGAGCAGTACTTC
TRBJ1-5	TRBD1	NA	TRBV7-6	CASSLDRGQGQPQHF	TGTGCCAGCAGCTTAGACAGGGGGCAGGGTCAGCCCCAGCATTTT
TRBJ2-7	TRBD1	NA	TRBV19	CASRGTGNYEQYF	TGTGCCAGTAGAGGGACAGGCAACTACGAGCAGTACTTC
TRBJ1-1	NA	NA	TRBV19	CASRRESRLNTEAFF	TGTGCCAGTAGGAGGGAAAGCAGATTGAACACTGAAGCTTTCTTT
TRBJ1-5	NA	NA	TRBV28	CASSLSGSGNQPQHF	TGTGCCAGCAGTTTATCAGGGTCGGGCAATCAGCCCCAGCATTTT
TRBJ1-2	TRBD1	NA	TRBV4-1	CASSQDERGRRGYTF	TGCGCCAGCAGCCAAGATGAAAGGGGGCGCCGAGGCTACACCTTC